Below are 31 T cell receptor beta chains sequenced from a single sample in a study of human T cells and chemical hapten exposure. TCRdb fed the RACE reads into MiXCR, producing one record per CDR3 protein. The table has just over 350,000 distinct CDR3 sequences, around 6% seen once. Time point noted: patch test 2, 6 weeks after DPC sensitization. Noted treatment: therapeutic diphenylcyclopropenone sensitization with weekly scalp DPC. The sample was whole blood, taken in connection with sensitization to the hapten diphenylcyclopropenone (DPC). The receptors here all came from a woman under 30 with alopecia areata. Some clones in this sample may be carry-over from other donors' samples.

J is TRBJ2-7 and V is TRBV9; 9 bases line up with TRBD1. J was trimmed by 4 bases and V by 3 bases; bases with no gene match: 8. The CDR3 runs to 15 residues. Germline CDR1 and CDR2: SGDLS and YYNGEE. The CDR3: CASSARQGGGYEQYF. The CDR3 nucleotides read TGTGCCAGCAGCGCTCGACAGGGGGGAGGATACGAGCAGTACTTC.

This clonotype was picked up many times. This sequence joins TRBV6-5 and TRBJ1-2; 7 positions match TRBD1. Germline lookup yields CDR1 MNHEY and CDR2 SVGAGI. The CDR3 contains 12 residues. With 10 bases clipped from V and 8 bases from J, the junction kept 10 bases outside the gene matches. The chain's CDR3 is CATTRGGSGYTF. The CDR3 nucleotides are TGTGCCACCACCAGGGGGGGGAGCGGCTACACCTTC.

This chain joins TRBV9 and TRBJ2-1; D is undetermined. Per the germline V gene, CDR1 is SGDLS and CDR2 is YYNGEE. V was pared by 4 bases and J by 0 bases, with 8 bases between. The CDR3 contains 14 residues. The CDR3 loop is CASSPISSYNEQFF. CDR3 DNA: TGTGCCAGCAGCCCTATCAGCTCCTACAATGAGCAGTTCTTC.

The V call is TRBV4-2, the J call TRBJ2-1; TRBD2 agrees at 8 bases. Germline V gene sequence: CDR1 LGHNA, CDR2 YNFKEQ. V trimming: 1 base; J trimming: 8 bases; junction bases outside the gene matches: 7. The CDR3 is made up of 15 amino acids. The CDR3 protein is CASSQVGGGLDEQFF. The CDR3 DNA reads as TGTGCCAGCAGCCAAGTCGGGGGGGGGCTCGATGAGCAGTTCTTC.

This clonotype occurred many times. The chain has TRBV6-5 and TRBJ2-3; no clear D gene. The V gene's germline CDR1 is MNHEY and CDR2 SVGAGI. V was pared by 2 bases and J by 2 bases, with 5 bases between. The CDR3 is made up of 13 amino acids. CDR3 in DNA: TGTGCCAGCAGTTACATGAACACAGATACGCAGTATTTT. This sequence encodes CASSYMNTDTQYF.

The chain has TRBV6-2 or TRBV6-3 and TRBJ1-5; TRBD1 matches 9 bases. V was clipped by 7 bases and J by 7 bases; unmatched bases: 5. Germline V CDR1 and CDR2: MNHEY, SVGEGT. The CDR3 spans 13 residues. The CDR3 reads CASTLTGGQPQHF. The CDR3 bases are TGTGCCAGCACCCTAACAGGGGGCCAGCCCCAGCATTTT.

This clonotype has only a few counts. This rearrangement joins TRBV20-1 to TRBJ1-1; tentative D call: TRBD1 (6 bases). V shed 0 bases and J shed 3 bases, with 14 bases lying between them. This CDR3 comprises 15 residues. Germline assignment: CDR1 DFQATT and CDR2 SNEGSKA (reference sequence). CDR3 sequence (DNA): TGCAGTGCTAGAGATAACCGTAAGGGGGACACTGAAGCTTTCTTT. Its protein is CSARDNRKGDTEAFF.

This clonotype has only a few counts. This chain joins TRBV12-3 or TRBV12-4 and TRBJ1-6; no firm D call. The CDR3 length is 12 residues. The V end lost 6 bases, the J end lost 8 bases, and 8 bases lay between the germline ends. The CDR3: CASRSQDSPLHF. The CDR3 DNA reads as TGTGCCAGCAGGTCTCAGGATTCACCCCTCCACTTT.

This rearrangement joins TRBV24-1 to TRBJ2-3, with 8 bases identical to TRBD1. Germline loops: CDR1 KGHDR, CDR2 SFDVKD. Trimming took 9 bases from V and 5 from J; bases not matched to a gene: 6. CDR3 length equals 13 residues. In nucleotides, the CDR3 is TGTGCCACCCGACAGGGGAGTGGAGATACGCAGTATTTT. This sequence encodes CATRQGSGDTQYF.

J is TRBJ2-5 and V is TRBV6-6; no clear D gene. Germline lookup yields CDR1 MNHNY and CDR2 SVGAGI (reference sequence). Between the trimmed V and J ends, which lost 6 bases and 4 bases, there was a span of 21 bases. The CDR3 is 16 amino acids. The CDR3 DNA is TGTGCCAGCAGCCTCAAATCGCCCCCCTGGGGAGAGACCCAGTACTTC. Residues: CASSLKSPPWGETQYF.

This clonotype was counted only a few times. CDR3 sequence reads: CASFRDLNYGYTF. CDR3 nucleotide sequence: TGTGCCAGCTTTAGGGACCTTAACTATGGCTACACCTTC. The gene calls are TRBV28 and TRBJ1-2; tentative D call: TRBD1 (5 bases). V was shortened by 8 bases and J by 1 base, with 11 bases between the two germline ends. CDR1 is MDHEN, CDR2 SYDVKM, per germline. The CDR3 runs to 13 residues.

V usage is TRBV29-1 and J usage is TRBJ2-5, with 10 nucleotides matching TRBD2. This CDR3 is 12 amino acids long. J gave up 5 bases and V 7 bases, and 4 bases lay outside the gene matches. Germline CDR1 reads SQVTM; CDR2 reads ANQGSEA. CDR3 loop: CSGTSGDETQYF. CDR3 DNA: TGCAGCGGAACTAGCGGGGACGAGACCCAGTACTTC.

This clonotype was counted at least ten times. The chain combines TRBV7-8 with TRBJ2-1; 7 bases match TRBD2. J gave up 6 bases and V 4 bases, and 9 bases lay outside the gene matches. The CDR3 spans 15 residues. Germline assignment: CDR1 SGHVS and CDR2 FQNEAQ. Here the CDR3 DNA reads TGTGCCAGCAGCTCGTTACCCGGGACTATCAATGAGCAGTTCTTC. Its translation: CASSSLPGTINEQFF.

A few counts support this clonotype. The V call is TRBV20-1, the J call TRBJ2-2, with a tentative D call TRBD2 (5 bases). CDR1 is DFQATT, CDR2 SNEGSKA, per germline (reference sequence). The CDR3 sequence is 13 residues long. V lost 6 bases and J lost 4, with 12 bases in between. This chain's CDR3 is CSAAEGSTGELFF. The CDR3 nucleotides are TGCAGTGCCGCGGAAGGGAGCACCGGGGAGCTGTTTTTT.

This clonotype was seen a few times. This rearrangement joins TRBV20-1 to TRBJ2-3, with 12 bases matching TRBD2. CDR1 and CDR2 (germline): DFQATT, SNEGSKA (reference sequence). The CDR3 totals 17 residues. V lost 0 bases, J lost 4 bases, and 8 bases stayed unmatched. The CDR3, as DNA: TGCAGTGCTAGAGATCGGCTAGCGGGGGGGCAGGCAGATACGCAGTATTTT. Protein product: CSARDRLAGGQADTQYF.

There are many counts of this clonotype. The chain employs TRBV9 and TRBJ2-2, with unresolved D. V was pared by 0 bases and J by 4 bases, with 7 bases between. Germline V gives CDR1 SGDLS, CDR2 YYNGEE. This CDR3 has 14 residues. CDR3 DNA sequence: TGTGCCAGCAGCGTAGAACCTATCACCGGGGAGCTGTTTTTT. Translated: CASSVEPITGELFF.

This clonotype appeared many times. The chain is built from TRBV28 and TRBJ2-2, with 12 bases lining up with TRBD2. Germline loops: CDR1 MDHEN, CDR2 SYDVKM. Trimming removed 4 bases from V and 5 bases from J; junction bases left unmatched: 11. The CDR3 spans 18 residues. CDR3 in DNA: TGTGCCAGCAGTTCCTGGACTAGCGGGACGCTAGAAACCGGGGAGCTGTTTTTT. Amino acid sequence: CASSSWTSGTLETGELFF.

This clonotype was counted a few times. The V call is TRBV15, the J call TRBJ1-5, with a tentative D call TRBD1 (6 bases). The V end lost 0 bases, the J end lost 7 bases, and 10 bases lay between the germline ends. This CDR3 spans 14 amino acids. Germline V lookup: CDR1 LNHNV, CDR2 YYDKDF (reference sequence). CDR3 residues: CATSRDTGGQPQHF. CDR3 sequence (DNA): TGTGCCACCAGCAGAGACACCGGGGGCCAGCCCCAGCATTTT.

This clonotype was counted only a few times. Germline is not matched at one junction end, which may reflect a read error. The chain couples TRBV7-7 to TRBJ1-3; the D gene is possibly TRBD1 (5 bases). Germline assignment: CDR1 SSHAT and CDR2 FNYEAQ (reference sequence). This CDR3 contains 13 residues. In DNA, the CDR3 is TGTGCTAGCAGCCCACGGACAGGAAACACCATATATTTT. Its protein product is CASSPRTGNTIYF.

This chain links TRBV7-9 with TRBJ2-7; D is perhaps TRBD1 (5 bases). Germline CDR1 is SEHNR and CDR2 is FQNEAQ (reference sequence). V was clipped by 2 bases and J by 7 bases, with 12 bases between them. The CDR3 is 13 residues long. The CDR3: CASSLTTGPEQYF. For the CDR3, the DNA is TGTGCCAGCAGCTTAACAACAGGTCCGGAGCAGTACTTC.

V usage is TRBV12-3 or TRBV12-4 and J usage is TRBJ1-2; D is possibly TRBD1 (6 bases). The V and J ends lost 3 bases and 8 bases respectively, with 10 bases between them. The CDR3 sequence is 12 residues long. The CDR3 bases are TGTGCCAGCAGTTTGCAGGGGTGGGGCTACACCTTC. It is translated as CASSLQGWGYTF.

There are a few counts of this clonotype. V and J are TRBV19 and TRBJ2-1; perhaps TRBD2 as D (5 bases). The CDR3 is 13 amino acids. Per the germline V gene, CDR1 is LNHDA and CDR2 is SQIVND (reference sequence). The ends were cut back, 4 bases at V and 3 bases at J, with 7 bases in the middle. The CDR3 DNA follows: TGTGCCAGTAGTACCCGGGACTACAATGAGCAGTTCTTC. Translated: CASSTRDYNEQFF.

This clonotype was observed at least ten times. This chain links TRBV12-3 or TRBV12-4 with TRBJ1-2; no firm D call. Trimming left V 3 bases short and J 4 bases short, with 9 bases between. This CDR3 is built from 13 residues. The CDR3 bases are TGTGCCAGCAGTTTTGTCAGGCCCTATGGCTACACCTTC. Its translation is CASSFVRPYGYTF.

The chain couples TRBV7-3 to TRBJ2-1; the match to TRBD2 covers 8 bases. CDR1 and CDR2 from the germline V gene are SGHTA and FQGTGA. The CDR3 contains 14 residues. Trimming took 3 bases from V and 6 from J; bases not matched to a gene: 4. The CDR3 protein is CASSFGGALNEQFF. CDR3 DNA: TGTGCCAGCAGCTTCGGGGGGGCCCTCAATGAGCAGTTCTTC. The complete variable domain, with remaining parts taken from reference TRBV7-3 and TRBJ2-1, reads GAGVSQTPSNKVTEKGKYVELRCDPISGHTALYWYRQSLGQGPEFLIYFQGTGAADDSGLPNDRFFAVRPEGSVSTLKIQRTERGDSAVYLCASSFGGALNEQFFGPGTRLTVL.

This clonotype was observed a few times. V gene TRBV10-3 combines with J gene TRBJ1-4, with D hard to call. CDR1 is ENHRY and CDR2 is SYGVKD in the germline V gene. The ends were cut back, 8 bases at V and 4 bases at J, with 14 bases in the middle. The CDR3 is 14 residues long. Here the CDR3 DNA reads TGTGCCATCTCGAGTGGGGTTGGTAATGAAAAACTGTTTTTT. This codes for CAISSGVGNEKLFF.

This clonotype turned up a few times. V usage is TRBV21-1 and J usage is TRBJ2-5; no DNA check was done on the table's D call, TRBD1. TRBV21-1 is annotated as a pseudogene. This CDR3 spans 15 amino acids. The CDR3 DNA reads as TGTGCCAGCACGGGACAAGCCTCTGCAGGGGAGACCCAGTACTTC. It translates to CASTGQASAGETQYF.

Turning to this clonotype: A read error is possible here, since a much larger clone lies one base away. This chain joins TRBV4-1 and TRBJ1-1; no firm D call. Looked up from germline, CDR1 is MGHRA and CDR2 is YSYEKL. The CDR3 is 15 amino acids. Trimming cost V 1 base and J 6 bases, with 15 bases left between them. The CDR3 protein is CASSQGRILDAEAFF. CDR3 DNA: TGCGCCAGCAGCCAAGGTCGTATACTGGACGCTGAAGCTTTCTTT.

The chain recombines TRBV12-3 or TRBV12-4 with TRBJ2-5; D call uncertain. The CDR3 runs 19 residues. Trimming left V 3 bases short and J 2 bases short, with 25 bases between. This chain's CDR3 is CASSFLSQLGGILQETQYF. The DNA of the CDR3 is TGTGCCAGCAGTTTCCTCTCTCAACTGGGTGGGATCCTGCAAGAGACCCAGTACTTC.

This clonotype was seen at least ten times. The J gene is TRBJ2-1, the V gene TRBV20-1; 11 bases fit TRBD1. With 3 bases clipped from V and 3 bases from J, the junction kept 7 bases outside the gene matches. Germline V gene lookup returns CDR1 DFQATT and CDR2 SNEGSKA (reference sequence). The CDR3 spans 16 residues. The CDR3 nucleotides are TGCAGTGCTAGTCGAACCGGGACAGGGGGCTACAATGAGCAGTTCTTC. Amino acid sequence: CSASRTGTGGYNEQFF.

This clonotype was observed many times. This chain uses TRBV20-1 with TRBJ1-3; possibly TRBD1 for D (6 bases). Trimming removed 5 bases at V and 2 bases at J, with 16 bases between. This CDR3 is 15 amino acids long. Germline V gene sequence: CDR1 DFQATT, CDR2 SNEGSKA (reference sequence). The DNA for the CDR3 is TGCAGTGCTTTCGCGAACAGGGAGGCTGGAAACACCATATATTTT. It translates to CSAFANREAGNTIYF.

The CDR3 reads CASSHLRGHAEAFF. The CDR3 DNA reads TGTGCCAGCAGCCACTTGAGGGGGCACGCTGAAGCTTTCTTT. The rearrangement joins TRBV3-1 to TRBJ1-1, with TRBD1 matching 7 bases. This CDR3 spans 14 amino acids. V gave up 3 bases and J gave up 6 bases; unmatched junction bases: 7. Germline CDR1 reads LGHDT; CDR2 reads YNNKEL (reference sequence). Full variable domain (remainder filled in from reference TRBV3-1 and TRBJ1-1): DTAVSQTPKYLVTQMGNDKSIKCEQNLGHDTMYWYKQDSKKFLKIMFSYNNKELIINETVPNRFSPKSPDKAHLNLHINSLELGDSAVYFCASSHLRGHAEAFFGQGTRLTVV.